The 17 T cell receptor beta chains presented below share a single source sample, sequenced in a study of cytomegalovirus exposure and HLA in healthy donors. A multiplex PCR was run with 60 Vbeta primers and 13 Jbeta primers. Repertoires were generated with immunoSEQ multiplex PCR, while TCRdb's copy carries only in-frame clones and drops some. Of about 120,000 clones listed, 67% are singletons. Input material: PBMCs. All receptors derive from a man between 18 and 35 years old in good health and CMV-seropositive.

This clone was counted a single time. The V gene is TRBV4-2, the J gene TRBJ2-3, with a possible D match to TRBD2 (6 bases). Germline values: CDR1 LGHNA, CDR2 YNFKEQ. This CDR3 contains 15 residues. Trimming took 1 base from V and 4 from J, leaving 12 bases between them. The CDR3 coding sequence is TGTGCCAGCAGCCAAGGGGTCAGGGAGGCAGATACGCAGTATTTT. Translating it yields CASSQGVREADTQYF.

The V gene is TRBV5-1, the J gene TRBJ1-6; TRBD1 matches at 7 bases. The CDR3 is 14 amino acids. Germline V lookup: CDR1 SGHRS, CDR2 YFSETQ. Unmatched junction bases numbered 3, after V lost 3 bases and J lost 6 bases. CDR3 DNA sequence: TGCGCCAGCAGCTCCGGGACAGCTAATTCACCCCTCCACTTT. This translates into CASSSGTANSPLHF.

The chain uses TRBV18 and TRBJ1-1; TRBD1 agrees at 9 bases. Trimming took 3 bases from V and 0 from J; bases not matched to a gene: 2. This CDR3 has 15 residues. Germline V gene sequence: CDR1 KGHSH, CDR2 LQKENI. This chain's CDR3 is CASSPGTGLNTEAFF. The DNA of the CDR3 is TGTGCCAGCTCACCCGGGACAGGGTTGAACACTGAAGCTTTCTTT.

The CDR3 coding sequence is TGTGCCAGCTCTACAGGGGACACGAACACCGGGGAGCTGTTTTTT. Encoded protein: CASSTGDTNTGELFF. This chain joins TRBV28 and TRBJ2-2; TRBD1 matches at 7 bases. V shed 8 bases, J shed 0 bases, and the junction held 6 bases outside the gene matches. The CDR3 totals 15 residues. CDR1 MDHEN and CDR2 SYDVKM come from the germline V gene.

This sequence joins TRBV4-1 and TRBJ2-3; TRBD2 agrees at 9 bases. CDR3 length: 22 amino acids. Losses at the gene ends were 4 bases for V and 2 bases for J; bases not matched to a gene: 25. Germline lookup yields CDR1 MGHRA and CDR2 YSYEKL. In DNA form, the CDR3 reads TGCGCCAGCAGCCCAGTAATAATAGCGGGGGAGGTCCCTTCTTCCCACACAGATACGCAGTATTTT. Protein product: CASSPVIIAGEVPSSHTDTQYF.

The chain carries TRBV5-6 and TRBJ2-5; 8 bases match TRBD2. CDR1 and CDR2 (germline): SGHDT, YYEEEE. CDR3 size: 16 residues. The V and J ends lost 0 bases and 1 base, in that order; junction bases with no gene match: 5. The CDR3 protein is CASSLAGGGTQETQYF. DNA for the CDR3: TGTGCCAGCAGCTTGGCGGGGGGGGGAACCCAAGAGACCCAGTACTTC. Complete variable domain (other parts from reference TRBV5-6 and TRBJ2-5): DAGVTQSPTHLIKTRGQQVTLRCSPKSGHDTVSWYQQALGQGPQFIFQYYEEEERQRGNFPDRFSGHQFPNYSSELNVNALLLGDSALYLCASSLAGGGTQETQYFGPGTRLLVL.

The count of this clone is one. The CDR3 sequence is CASTAGSSGEKLFF. The CDR3 bases are TGTGCCAGTACCGCCGGTTCGTCAGGGGAAAAACTGTTTTTT. This chain links TRBV19 with TRBJ1-4, with D perhaps matching TRBD1 (5 bases). CDR1 is LNHDA, CDR2 SQIVND, per germline (reference sequence). This CDR3 comprises 14 residues. V shed 7 bases and J shed 8 bases, with 17 bases lying between them.

About this clone itself: At one end the junction does not follow the germline gene, possibly because of a read error. J is TRBJ1-1 and V is TRBV19, with D unresolved. The CDR3 runs to 13 residues. Germline assignment: CDR1 LNHDA and CDR2 SQIVND (reference sequence). The DNA of the CDR3 is TGTGCCAGTATCGGAGCTGTGAACACTAAAGCTTTCTTT. This translates into CASIGAVNTKAFF.

This sequence joins TRBV20-1 and TRBJ2-1; D uncertain. CDR1 DFQATT and CDR2 SNEGSKA come from the germline V gene (reference sequence). The CDR3 spans 10 residues. V lost 4 bases, J lost 7 bases, and 5 bases lay in between. CDR3 nucleotide sequence: TGCAGTGCTAACTTGAATGAGCAGTTCTTC. It codes for CSANLNEQFF.

The chain carries TRBV14 and TRBJ2-5; D possibly corresponds to TRBD1 (6 bases). The V and J ends lost 4 bases and 0 bases respectively, with 21 bases between them. The CDR3 has 18 amino acids. CDR1 and CDR2 (germline): SGHDN, FVKESK. CDR3 DNA sequence: TGTGCCAGCAGCCCTACCGAGTACAGGGTAAGTCACCAAGAGACCCAGTACTTC. It encodes CASSPTEYRVSHQETQYF.

The gene calls are TRBV28 and TRBJ1-2; maybe TRBD1 (5 bases). Trimming left V 3 bases short and J 2 bases short, with 10 bases between. The germline V gene encodes CDR1 MDHEN and CDR2 SYDVKM. This CDR3 has 14 residues. CDR3 protein: CASSLSGLNYGYTF. The CDR3 DNA reads TGTGCCAGCAGTTTGTCGGGACTGAACTATGGCTACACCTTC.

This clone was picked up a small number of times. This chain joins TRBV2 and TRBJ1-6; 7 bases map to TRBD1. The CDR3 loop spans 12 amino acids. J was trimmed by 15 bases and V by 8 bases; bases with no gene match: 10. Looked up from germline, CDR1 is SNHLY and CDR2 is FYNNEI. The CDR3 nucleotides are TGTGCCAGCGCAAGGACAGGAAACCTCCTCCACTTT. Translation gives CASARTGNLLHF.

The chain is built from TRBV4-2 and TRBJ2-6; 10 nucleotides match TRBD2. Trimming removed 5 bases from V and 1 base from J; junction bases left unmatched: 5. The germline gives CDR1 LGHNA, CDR2 YNFKEQ. This CDR3 comprises 17 residues. DNA of the CDR3: TGTGCCAGCAGCGATAGCGGGGGGTTATCTGGGGCCAACGTCCTGACTTTC. Protein sequence: CASSDSGGLSGANVLTF.

The CDR3 DNA is TGTGCCAGCAGCCCACCGGGACTTAACACAGATACGCAGTATTTT. Translated, it gives CASSPPGLNTDTQYF. The genes are TRBV4-2 and TRBJ2-3; D is possibly TRBD2 (6 bases). Germline V lookup: CDR1 LGHNA, CDR2 YNFKEQ. The V and J ends lost 4 bases and 2 bases respectively, with 13 bases between them. The CDR3 consists of 15 residues.

This chain connects TRBV28 to TRBJ2-7; 12 positions agree with TRBD2. After removal of 5 bases from V and 6 bases from J, the junction contained 8 bases not matched to a gene. Germline CDR1 MDHEN, CDR2 SYDVKM. The CDR3 consists of 15 residues. The CDR3 DNA reads TGTGCCAGCAGTCCGACTAGCGGGGGAATTCCCGAGCAGTACGTC. Protein: CASSPTSGGIPEQYV.

The chain combines TRBV5-6 with TRBJ1-2; D unresolved. There are 14 residues in the CDR3. V lost 6 bases and J 8 bases, leaving 20 bases between the germline ends. Germline V gene data show CDR1 as SGHDT and CDR2 as YYEEEE. CDR3 coding DNA: TGTGCCAGCACTTTAGAGTACCCCGAGAGAGGCTACACCTTC. As protein: CASTLEYPERGYTF.

The chain joins TRBV27 to TRBJ1-4; no reliable D call. CDR1 and CDR2 (germline): MNHEY, SMNVEV (reference sequence). The CDR3 has 14 amino acids. V was shortened by 6 bases and J by 5 bases, with 13 bases between the two germline ends. CDR3 amino acids: CASRSGNKNEKLFF. In DNA form, the CDR3 reads TGTGCCAGCAGGAGCGGGAACAAGAATGAAAAACTGTTTTTT. Based on the CDR3 plus reference TRBV27 and TRBJ1-4, the full variable domain is EAQVTQNPRYLITVTGKKLTVTCSQNMNHEYMSWYRQDPGLGLRQIYYSMNVEVTDKGDVPEGYKVSRKEKRNFPLILESPSPNQTSLYFCASRSGNKNEKLFFGSGTQLSVL.